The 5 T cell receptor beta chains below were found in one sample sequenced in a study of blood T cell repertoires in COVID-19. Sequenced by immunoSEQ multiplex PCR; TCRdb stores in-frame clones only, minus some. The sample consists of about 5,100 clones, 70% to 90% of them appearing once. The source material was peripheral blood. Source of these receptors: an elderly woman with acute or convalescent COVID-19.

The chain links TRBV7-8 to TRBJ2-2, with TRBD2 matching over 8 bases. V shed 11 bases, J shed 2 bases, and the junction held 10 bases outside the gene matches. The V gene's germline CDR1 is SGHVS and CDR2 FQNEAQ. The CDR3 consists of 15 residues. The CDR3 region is CAVRGAGLNTGELFF. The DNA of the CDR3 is TGTGCCGTGCGGGGGGCGGGACTCAACACCGGGGAGCTGTTTTTT. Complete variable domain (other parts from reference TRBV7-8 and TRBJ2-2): GAGVSQSPRYKVAKRGQDVALRCDPISGHVSLFWYQQALGQGPEFLTYFQNEAQLDKSGLPSDRFFAERPEGSVSTLKIQRTQQEDSAVYLCAVRGAGLNTGELFFGEGSRLTVL.

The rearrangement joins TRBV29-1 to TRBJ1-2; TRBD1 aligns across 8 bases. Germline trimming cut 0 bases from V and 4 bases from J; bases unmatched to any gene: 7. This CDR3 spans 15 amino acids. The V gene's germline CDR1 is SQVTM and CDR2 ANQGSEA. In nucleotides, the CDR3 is TGCAGCGTTGAAGAGGAGGACAGGGTCAGCTATGGCTACACCTTC. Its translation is CSVEEEDRVSYGYTF.

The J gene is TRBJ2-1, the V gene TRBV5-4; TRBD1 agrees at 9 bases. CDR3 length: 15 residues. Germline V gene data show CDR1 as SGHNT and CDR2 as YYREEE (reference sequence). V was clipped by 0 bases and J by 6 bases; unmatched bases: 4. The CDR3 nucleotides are TGTGCCAGCAGCTTGGGGGACAGGGATATCAATGAGCAGTTCTTC. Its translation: CASSLGDRDINEQFF.

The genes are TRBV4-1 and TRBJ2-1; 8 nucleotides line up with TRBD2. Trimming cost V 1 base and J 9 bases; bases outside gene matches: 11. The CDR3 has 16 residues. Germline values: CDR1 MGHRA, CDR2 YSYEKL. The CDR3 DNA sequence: TGCGCCAGCAGCCAAGGAAAGCGGGGGATCCAGGGTGAGCAGTTCTTC. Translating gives CASSQGKRGIQGEQFF.

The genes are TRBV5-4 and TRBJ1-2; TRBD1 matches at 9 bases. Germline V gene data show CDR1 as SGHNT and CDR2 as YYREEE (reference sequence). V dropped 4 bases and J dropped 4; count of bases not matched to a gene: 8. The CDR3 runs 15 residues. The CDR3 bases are TGTGCCAGCAGCACCAGACAGGGGGTGGGCTATGGCTACACCTTC. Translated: CASSTRQGVGYGYTF.